The clone carrying this TCR beta chain was counted once. Its target is not known. This sample was taken from a study of cytomegalovirus exposure and HLA in healthy donors. Study-wide points: Presence/absence analyses assumed roughly uniform sequencing depth across donors, which may not hold.

The study ran its PCR with 60 Vbeta and 13 Jbeta primers. Profiling relied on immunoSEQ multiplex PCR, and the TCRdb table lists in-frame clones only, not all of them. The sample has about 150,000 clones, roughly four fifths seen once. Germline V gene sequence: CDR1 SGHTA, CDR2 FQGNSA. J lost 11 bases, V lost 1 base, and 18 bases had no gene match. The CDR3 contains 17 residues. The source material was PBMCs. The chain carries TRBV7-2 and TRBJ2-3; 7 bases align to TRBD2. The sequence was collected from a man aged 35 to 55 in good health and CMV-seronegative. The CDR3 DNA reads TGTGCCAGCAGCTTAGTCGGAAGACTAGAACGGGGGGTAGGGCAGTATTTT. Amino acid sequence: CASSLVGRLERGVGQYF. The entire variable domain, with the rest obtained from reference TRBV7-2 and TRBJ2-3, is as follows: GAGVSQSPSNKVTEKGKDVELRCDPISGHTALYWYRQSLGQGLEFLIYFQGNSAPDKSGLPSDRFSAERTGGSVSTLTIQRTQQEDSAVYLCASSLVGRLERGVGQYFGPGTRLTVL.